A selection of T cell receptor beta chains follows, all from one sample in a study of blood T cell repertoires in COVID-19. Repertoires were generated with immunoSEQ multiplex PCR, while TCRdb's copy carries only in-frame clones and drops some. Of roughly 220,000 clones listed, 80% are singletons. The sequenced material came from PBMCs or T cells enriched from blood (not recorded which). All receptors derive from a man aged 25-45 years with acute COVID-19. CDR3s include the opening cysteine and the closing phenylalanine or tryptophan. A D gene is named only where the DNA matches it firmly. Clone size is given for some rows only: seen once, a few or many times, or a class if the clone is expanded.

clone_size j_call v_call d_call cdr3_nt cdr3_aa
NA TRBJ2-7 TRBV5-6 NA TGTGCCAGCAGTCGCCGACTCGATCTCTCCTACGAGCAGTACTTC CASSRRLDLSYEQYF
NA TRBJ2-3 TRBV5-6 TRBD1 TGTGCCAGCAGCTTGAGACAGGGGAACACAGATACGCAGTATTTT CASSLRQGNTDTQYF
NA TRBJ2-7 TRBV5-5 NA TGTGCCAGCAGCCCCCATGGGAATGCGGGCGGGGACGAGCAGTACTTC CASSPHGNAGGDEQYF
NA TRBJ2-4 TRBV14 NA TGTGCCAGCAGCCAAGTTTCGACAGACGCCAAAAACATTCAGTACTTC CASSQVSTDAKNIQYF
NA TRBJ1-3 TRBV3-1/TRBV3-2 TRBD1 TGTGCCAGCAGCCCCCCGGGGTGGCAGGGGGCGTTTGGAAACACCATATATTTT CASSPPGWQGAFGNTIYF
NA TRBJ1-6 TRBV5-4 NA TGTGCCAGCAGCCCTACAGAAGTTGGTTCACCCCTCCACTTT CASSPTEVGSPLHF
NA TRBJ2-5 TRBV5-1 NA TGCGCCAGCAGCTTGGAGGGGGGGGACCAAGAGACCCAGTACTTC CASSLEGGDQETQYF
NA TRBJ1-3 TRBV7-9 NA TGTGCCAGCAACCATCAGGGTTCTGGAAACACCATATATTTT CASNHQGSGNTIYF
NA TRBJ1-2 TRBV2 NA TGTGCCAGCATCATAGAATATAACTATGGCTACACCTTC CASIIEYNYGYTF
NA TRBJ1-2 TRBV30 NA TGTGCCTGGGGCCCTTCGGGCTACACCTTC CAWGPSGYTF
NA TRBJ1-5 TRBV3-1/TRBV3-2 NA TGTGCCAGCAGCTGGTCCGAGGGCAATCAGCCCCAGCATTTT CASSWSEGNQPQHF
NA TRBJ2-7 TRBV10-3 NA TGTGCCATCAGTGAAGTAGGACAGAACCCTTCCCACGAGCAGTACTTC CAISEVGQNPSHEQYF
NA TRBJ1-5 TRBV12-3/TRBV12-4 TRBD1 TGTGCCAGCAGTCTTCGGACAGGGCCCCAGCATTTT CASSLRTGPQHF
NA TRBJ2-2 TRBV7-6 NA TGTGCCAGCAGCTTAGGCTCGGGTAGCAACGCCGGGGAGCTGTTTTTT CASSLGSGSNAGELFF
NA TRBJ1-1 TRBV12-3/TRBV12-4 NA TGTGCCAGCAGCTCCATACCTACGGCTGAAGCTTTCTTT CASSSIPTAEAFF
NA TRBJ2-7 TRBV12-3/TRBV12-4 NA TGTGCCAGCAGTTTAGCTTCGGGGTACGAGCAGTACTTC CASSLASGYEQYF
few TRBJ1-1 TRBV5-5 NA TGTGCCAGCAGCACGACAGATCTGAACACTGAAGCTTTCTTT CASSTTDLNTEAFF
NA TRBJ1-1 TRBV5-1 TRBD1 TGCGCCAGCAGTTGGGACAGGAACACTGAAGCTTTCTTT CASSWDRNTEAFF
NA TRBJ1-5 TRBV11-2 NA TGTGCCAGCAGCTTGGGCCGAGACCGGCCCCAGCATTTT CASSLGRDRPQHF
NA TRBJ2-5 TRBV3-1/TRBV3-2 NA TGTGCCAGCAGCCAACGCCAGCGAGGAGAGACCCAGTACTTC CASSQRQRGETQYF
NA TRBJ1-1 TRBV19 NA TGTGCCACTAGGCAGGAAGCCCTTCTCAACACTGAAGCTTTCTTT CATRQEALLNTEAFF
NA TRBJ1-2 TRBV10-2 NA TGCGCCAGCAGTCAAGCAACCGGGACAACCTATGGCTACACCTTC CASSQATGTTYGYTF
NA TRBJ1-1 TRBV3-1/TRBV3-2 NA TGTGCCAGCAGCCGTGGACAAAGCACTGAAGCTTTCTTT CASSRGQSTEAFF
NA TRBJ2-5 TRBV11-1 NA TGTGCCAGCAGCTATACGGGTTTGCAAGAGACCCAGTACTTC CASSYTGLQETQYF
NA TRBJ2-2 TRBV10-1 NA TGCGCCGTCCTTCGGGATATCGGGGAGCTGTTTTTT CAVLRDIGELFF
NA TRBJ1-1 TRBV11-3 TRBD1 TGTGCCAGCAGCCCCGGGACAGGAGGAACTGAAGCTTTCTTT CASSPGTGGTEAFF
NA TRBJ2-2 TRBV11-3 NA TGTGCCAGCAGCGCGACAGAAGGCGGGGAGCTGTTTTTT CASSATEGGELFF
few TRBJ2-3 TRBV13 NA TGTGCCAGCAGCTCGGGACTTACCACAGATACGCAGTATTTT CASSSGLTTDTQYF
NA TRBJ1-1 TRBV13 NA TGTGCCTCTGGCATTAACACTGAAGCTTTCTTT CASGINTEAFF
once TRBJ2-7 TRBV19 NA TGTGCCAGTAGTATCGGACAGCATAACTACGAGCAGTACTTC CASSIGQHNYEQYF